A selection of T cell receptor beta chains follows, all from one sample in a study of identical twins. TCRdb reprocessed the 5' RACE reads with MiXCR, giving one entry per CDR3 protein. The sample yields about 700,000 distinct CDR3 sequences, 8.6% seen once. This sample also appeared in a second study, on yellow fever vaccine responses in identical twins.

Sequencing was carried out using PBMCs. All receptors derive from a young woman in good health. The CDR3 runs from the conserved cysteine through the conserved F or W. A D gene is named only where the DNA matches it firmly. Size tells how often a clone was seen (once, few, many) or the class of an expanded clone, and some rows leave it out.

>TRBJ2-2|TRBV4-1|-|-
CASSQDGTGITGELFF
TGCGCCAGCAGCCAAGACGGGACGGGAATCACCGGGGAGCTGTTTTTT
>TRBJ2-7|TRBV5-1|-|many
CASSLAPGVMYEQYF
TGCGCCAGCAGCTTGGCCCCGGGAGTAATGTACGAGCAGTACTTC
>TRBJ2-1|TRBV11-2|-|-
CASSLGSGGAYNEQFF
TGTGCCAGCAGCCTGGGGAGCGGAGGGGCCTACAATGAGCAGTTCTTC
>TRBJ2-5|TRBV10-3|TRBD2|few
CAISEGGGTGETQYF
TGTGCCATCAGTGAGGGCGGGGGTACAGGAGAGACCCAGTACTTC
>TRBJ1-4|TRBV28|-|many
CASSPTRINEKLFF
TGTGCCAGCAGTCCAACAAGGATAAATGAAAAACTGTTTTTT
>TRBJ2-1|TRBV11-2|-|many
CASSLGTSGQAYNEQFF
TGTGCCAGCAGCTTAGGCACTAGCGGACAGGCCTACAATGAGCAGTTCTTC
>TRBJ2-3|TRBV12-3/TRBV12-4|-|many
CASSVETTQYF
TGTGCCAGCAGTGTGGAAACTACGCAGTATTTT
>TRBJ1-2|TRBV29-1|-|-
CSVEDGKTYGYTF
TGCAGCGTTGAAGATGGGAAGACCTATGGCTACACCTTC
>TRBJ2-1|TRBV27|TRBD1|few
CASSLSVPTGTKSWSYNEQFF
TGTGCCAGCAGTTTATCGGTCCCGACAGGGACAAAATCGTGGAGTTACAATGAGCAGTTCTTC
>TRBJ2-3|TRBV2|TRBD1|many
CASSEGQGPDTQYF
TGTGCCAGCAGTGAAGGACAGGGGCCAGATACGCAGTATTTT
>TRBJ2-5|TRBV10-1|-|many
CAKTRDTGRGRYQETQYF
TGCGCCAAAACCCGGGACACGGGTCGGGGAAGATACCAAGAGACCCAGTACTTC
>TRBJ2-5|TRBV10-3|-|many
CAISELDSQETQYF
TGTGCCATCAGTGAACTGGACAGCCAAGAGACCCAGTACTTC
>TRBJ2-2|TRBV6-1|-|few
CASTPTRNTGELFF
TGTGCCAGCACCCCGACTAGGAACACCGGGGAGCTGTTTTTT
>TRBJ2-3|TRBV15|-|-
CGKQAVSTDTQYF
TGTGGGAAACAAGCGGTTAGCACAGATACGCAGTATTTT
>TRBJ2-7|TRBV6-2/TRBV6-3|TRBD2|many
CASSAGGAGGNEQYF
TGTGCCAGCAGTGCGGGAGGAGCGGGAGGCAACGAGCAGTACTTC
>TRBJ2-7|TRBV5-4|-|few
CASSGTGSLGSEQYF
TGTGCCAGCAGCGGAACAGGGTCTTTAGGCTCCGAGCAGTACTTC
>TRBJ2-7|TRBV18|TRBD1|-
CASSPEIWDRAYEQYF
TGTGCCAGCTCACCCGAAATCTGGGACAGGGCCTACGAGCAGTACTTC
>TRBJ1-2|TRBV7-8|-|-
CASSSRGGSPFHGYTF
TGTGCCAGCAGCTCCCGGGGAGGCAGCCCATTCCACGGCTACACCTTC
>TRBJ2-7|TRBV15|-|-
CATSRDGAVGESEQYF
TGTGCCACCAGCAGAGATGGGGCGGTAGGGGAATCCGAGCAGTACTTC
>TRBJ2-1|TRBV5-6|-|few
CASSWVGAGNEQFF
TGTGCCAGCAGCTGGGTGGGGGCGGGCAATGAGCAGTTCTTC
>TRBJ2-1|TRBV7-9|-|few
CASTKDEGLFF
TGTGCCAGCACCAAAGATGAGGGCTTGTTCTTC
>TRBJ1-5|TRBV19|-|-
CASRFGIVGDYSNQPQHF
TGTGCCAGTAGGTTTGGGATCGTGGGGGATTATAGCAATCAGCCCCAGCATTTT
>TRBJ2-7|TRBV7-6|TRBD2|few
CASSQQAGNSYEQYF
TGTGCCAGCAGCCAACAAGCGGGAAACTCCTACGAGCAGTACTTC
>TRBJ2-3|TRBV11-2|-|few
CASSFGQDTQYF
TGTGCCAGCAGCTTCGGCCAAGATACGCAGTATTTT
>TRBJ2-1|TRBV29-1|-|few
CSVTGNLPEQFF
TGCAGCGTAACCGGGAACCTCCCTGAGCAGTTCTTC
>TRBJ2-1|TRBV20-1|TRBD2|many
CSAPRGLAGSNEQFF
TGCAGTGCTCCCAGGGGACTAGCGGGGAGCAATGAGCAGTTCTTC
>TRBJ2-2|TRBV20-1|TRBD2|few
CSARVPGTTNTGELFF
TGCAGTGCTAGAGTTCCTGGGACTACGAACACCGGGGAGCTGTTTTTT
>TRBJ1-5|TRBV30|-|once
CAWNGGSNQPQHF
TGTGCCTGGAACGGGGGCAGCAATCAGCCCCAGCATTTT
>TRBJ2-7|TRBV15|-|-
CATSRDGAKSYEQYF
TGTGCCACCAGCAGAGACGGGGCCAAGTCCTACGAGCAGTACTTC
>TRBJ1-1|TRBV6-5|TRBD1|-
CASTSGTGYMNTEAFF
TGTGCCAGCACCTCCGGGACAGGGTACATGAACACTGAAGCTTTCTTT
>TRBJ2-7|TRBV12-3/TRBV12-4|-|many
CASSQRGEQYF
TGTGCCAGCAGCCAACGGGGGGAGCAGTACTTC
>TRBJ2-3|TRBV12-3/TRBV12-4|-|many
CASSPKGQSTDTQYF
TGTGCCAGCAGTCCCAAAGGGCAGAGCACAGATACGCAGTATTTT
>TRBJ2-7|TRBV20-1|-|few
CSARDLPALSSYEQYF
TGCAGTGCTAGAGATTTACCAGCTCTAAGCTCCTACGAGCAGTACTTC
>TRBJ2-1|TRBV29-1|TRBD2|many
CSVKPSGGPYNEQFF
TGCAGCGTTAAGCCTAGCGGGGGACCCTACAATGAGCAGTTCTTC
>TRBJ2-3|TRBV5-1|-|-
CASSLGPASTDTQYF
TGCGCCAGCAGCTTAGGACCCGCGAGCACAGATACGCAGTATTTT